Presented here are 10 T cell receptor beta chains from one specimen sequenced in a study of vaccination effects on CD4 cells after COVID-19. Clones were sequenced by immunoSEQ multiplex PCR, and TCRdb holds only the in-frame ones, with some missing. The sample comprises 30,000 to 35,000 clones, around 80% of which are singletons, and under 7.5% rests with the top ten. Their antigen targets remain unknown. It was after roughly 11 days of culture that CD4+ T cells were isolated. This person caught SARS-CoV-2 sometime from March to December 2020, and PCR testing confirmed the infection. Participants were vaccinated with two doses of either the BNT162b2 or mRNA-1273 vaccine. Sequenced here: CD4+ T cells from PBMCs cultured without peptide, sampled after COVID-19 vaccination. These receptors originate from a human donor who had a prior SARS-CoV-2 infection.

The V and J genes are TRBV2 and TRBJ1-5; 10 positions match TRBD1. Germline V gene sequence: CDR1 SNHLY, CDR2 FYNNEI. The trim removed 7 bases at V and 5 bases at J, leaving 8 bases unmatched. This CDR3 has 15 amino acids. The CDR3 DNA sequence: TGTGCCAGCACCCAAAGGACAGGGGGTGATCAGCCCCAGCATTTT. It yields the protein CASTQRTGGDQPQHF.

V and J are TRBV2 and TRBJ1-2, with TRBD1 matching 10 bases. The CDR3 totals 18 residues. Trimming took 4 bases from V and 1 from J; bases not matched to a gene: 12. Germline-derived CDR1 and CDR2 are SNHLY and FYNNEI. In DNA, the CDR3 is TGTGCCAGCAGTGCTTGGACAGGGGGGAATCCAAATAACTATGGCTACACCTTC. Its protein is CASSAWTGGNPNNYGYTF.

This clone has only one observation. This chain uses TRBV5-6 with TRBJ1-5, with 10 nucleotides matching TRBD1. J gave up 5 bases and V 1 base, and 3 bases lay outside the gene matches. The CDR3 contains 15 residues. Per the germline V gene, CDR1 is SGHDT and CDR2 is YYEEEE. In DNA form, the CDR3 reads TGTGCCAGCAGCTTGTGGGGACAGGGGCATCAGCCCCAGCATTTT. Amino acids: CASSLWGQGHQPQHF.

The DNA for the CDR3 is TGTGCCAGCAGTTATCGGCGTCCAGATACGCAGTATTTT. This codes for CASSYRRPDTQYF. The chain has TRBV6-2 or TRBV6-3 and TRBJ2-3, with unresolved D. This CDR3 contains 13 residues. V was trimmed by 3 bases and J by 4 bases, leaving 8 bases between them. Germline V CDR1 and CDR2: MNHEY, SVGEGT.

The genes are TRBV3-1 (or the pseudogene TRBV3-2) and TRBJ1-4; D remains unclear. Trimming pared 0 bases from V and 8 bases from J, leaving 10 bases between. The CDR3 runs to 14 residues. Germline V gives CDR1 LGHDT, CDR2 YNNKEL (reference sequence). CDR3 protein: CASSQDLLSEKLFF. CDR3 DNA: TGTGCCAGCAGCCAAGATCTCCTATCCGAAAAACTGTTTTTT.

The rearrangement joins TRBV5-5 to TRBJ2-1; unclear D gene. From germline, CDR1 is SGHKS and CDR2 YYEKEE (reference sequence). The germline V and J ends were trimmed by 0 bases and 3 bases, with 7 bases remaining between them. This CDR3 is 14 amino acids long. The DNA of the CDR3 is TGTGCCAGCAGCTTGGGGGCAAACTACAATGAGCAGTTCTTC. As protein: CASSLGANYNEQFF.

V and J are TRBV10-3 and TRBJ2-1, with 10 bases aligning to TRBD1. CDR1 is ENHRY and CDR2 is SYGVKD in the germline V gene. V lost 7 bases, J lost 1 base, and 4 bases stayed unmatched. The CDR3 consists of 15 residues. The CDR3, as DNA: TGTGCCATCACCCAGGACAGGGGGTCCTACAATGAGCAGTTCTTC. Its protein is CAITQDRGSYNEQFF.

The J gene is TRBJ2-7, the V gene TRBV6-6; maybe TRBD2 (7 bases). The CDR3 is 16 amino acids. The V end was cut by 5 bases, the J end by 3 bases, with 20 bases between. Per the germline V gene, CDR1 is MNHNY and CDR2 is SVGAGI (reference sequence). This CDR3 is CASSPYGGRFNYEQYF. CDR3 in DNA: TGTGCCAGCAGTCCCTACGGGGGGCGTTTTAACTACGAGCAGTACTTC.

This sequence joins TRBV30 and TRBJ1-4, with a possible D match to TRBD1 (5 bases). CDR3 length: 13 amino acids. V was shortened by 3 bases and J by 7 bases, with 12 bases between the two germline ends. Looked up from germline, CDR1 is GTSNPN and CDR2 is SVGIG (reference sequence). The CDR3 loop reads CAWSQARGEKLFF. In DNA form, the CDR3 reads TGTGCCTGGAGCCAGGCGAGGGGTGAAAAACTGTTTTTT.

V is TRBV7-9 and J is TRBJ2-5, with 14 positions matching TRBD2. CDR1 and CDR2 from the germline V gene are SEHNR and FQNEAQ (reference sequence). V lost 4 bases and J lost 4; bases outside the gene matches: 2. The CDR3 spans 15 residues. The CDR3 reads CASSSGLAGVETQYF. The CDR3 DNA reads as TGTGCCAGCAGCTCGGGACTAGCGGGAGTAGAGACCCAGTACTTC.